What follows are 23 T cell receptor beta chains derived from one specimen sequenced in a study of T cell changes during pregnancy in multiple sclerosis. Clones were read by immunoSEQ multiplex PCR, and TCRdb kept only the in-frame ones, dropping some. The sample contains 45,000 to 65,000 clones, about 93% of which appear only once. The sequences come from CD4+ T cells from peripheral blood mononuclear cells, collected in the second trimester of pregnancy. Source of these receptors: a female donor with multiple sclerosis, enrolled in a pregnancy study.

The genes are TRBV5-1 and TRBJ1-3; unclear D gene. The length of the CDR3 is 16 residues. The germline CDR1 and CDR2 sequences are SGHRS and YFSETQ. Between the trimmed V and J ends, which lost 0 bases and 0 bases, there was a span of 10 bases. The CDR3 protein is CASSLEPQVSGNTIYF. The CDR3 nucleotides are TGCGCCAGCAGCTTGGAGCCCCAAGTCTCTGGAAACACCATATATTTT.

The V call is TRBV7-7, the J call TRBJ2-1, with TRBD2 matching over 9 bases. This CDR3 has 14 residues. The germline V gene has CDR1 SSHAT and CDR2 FNYEAQ (reference sequence). CDR3 nucleotides: TGTGCTCGGGTTCGGAGCGGGGGGTATAATGAGCAGTTCTTC. This gives the protein CARVRSGGYNEQFF.

The rearrangement joins TRBV5-1 to TRBJ2-2; D possibly corresponds to TRBD1 (6 bases). Germline CDR1 reads SGHRS; CDR2 reads YFSETQ. Trimming shortened V by 0 bases and J by 1 base, and 7 bases separated the two germline ends. The CDR3 is made up of 15 amino acids. The CDR3 DNA reads as TGCGCCAGCAGCTTGGGGACAGTGAACACCGGGGAGCTGTTTTTT. Translated, it gives CASSLGTVNTGELFF.

The V and J genes are TRBV5-1 and TRBJ1-5; D may be TRBD1 (5 bases). Looked up from germline, CDR1 is SGHRS and CDR2 is YFSETQ. The CDR3 has 15 residues. Trimming shortened V by 0 bases and J by 6 bases, and 13 bases separated the two germline ends. The CDR3 loop reads CASSLGGEGGQPQHF. CDR3 in DNA: TGCGCCAGCAGCTTGGGGGGGGAGGGCGGTCAGCCCCAGCATTTT.

The genes are TRBV11-3 and TRBJ2-2; TRBD1 agrees at 7 bases. V gave up 0 bases and J gave up 3 bases; unmatched junction bases: 10. The length of the CDR3 is 18 residues. Germline lookup yields CDR1 SGHNT and CDR2 YENEEA. The CDR3 nucleotides are TGTGCCAGCAGCTTAGAGGGTACCGGGACAGCATACACCGGGGAGCTGTTTTTT. Translating it yields CASSLEGTGTAYTGELFF. The full variable domain, completed using reference TRBV11-3 and TRBJ2-2, is EAGVVQSPRYKIIEKKQPVAFWCNPISGHNTLYWYLQNLGQGPELLIRYENEEAVDDSQLPKDRFSAERLKGVDSTLKIQPAELGDSAVYLCASSLEGTGTAYTGELFFGEGSRLTVL.

This chain joins TRBV5-1 and TRBJ2-3, with 13 bases that match TRBD2. This CDR3 contains 17 residues. CDR1 is SGHRS and CDR2 is YFSETQ in the germline V gene. V lost 4 bases, J lost 0 bases, and 5 bases stayed unmatched. The CDR3 reads CASSVRTSGGSTDTQYF. CDR3 DNA: TGCGCCAGCAGCGTCCGGACTAGCGGGGGTAGCACAGATACGCAGTATTTT.

The rearrangement joins TRBV7-9 to TRBJ2-5; 8 bases are shared with TRBD1. The CDR3 has 15 residues. In germline, CDR1 is SEHNR, CDR2 FQNEAQ (reference sequence). V lost 5 bases and J lost 2; bases outside the gene matches: 7. The chain's CDR3 is CASSADRATQETQYF. The CDR3, as DNA: TGTGCCAGCAGCGCGGACAGGGCGACACAAGAGACCCAGTACTTC. The full variable domain, completed using reference TRBV7-9 and TRBJ2-5, is DTGVSQNPRHKITKRGQNVTFRCDPISEHNRLYWYRQTLGQGPEFLTYFQNEAQLEKSRLLSDRFSAERPKGSFSTLEIQRTEQGDSAMYLCASSADRATQETQYFGPGTRLLVL.

The V and J genes are TRBV7-8 and TRBJ1-2, with D hard to call. CDR1 and CDR2 from the germline V gene are SGHVS and FQNEAQ. This CDR3 has 15 amino acids. Trimming shortened V by 1 base and J by 3 bases, and 12 bases separated the two germline ends. CDR3 protein: CASSLERGSYYGYTF. The CDR3 coding sequence is TGTGCCAGCAGCTTAGAGCGTGGATCTTACTATGGCTACACCTTC. The variable domain in full, with the rest retrieved from reference TRBV7-8 and TRBJ1-2, is GAGVSQSPRYKVAKRGQDVALRCDPISGHVSLFWYQQALGQGPEFLTYFQNEAQLDKSGLPSDRFFAERPEGSVSTLKIQRTQQEDSAVYLCASSLERGSYYGYTFGSGTRLTVV.

The chain links TRBV5-1 to TRBJ2-5, with 15 bases lining up with TRBD2. The V and J ends lost 3 bases and 3 bases, in that order; junction bases with no gene match: 3. From germline, CDR1 is SGHRS and CDR2 YFSETQ. This CDR3 comprises 16 residues. The DNA of the CDR3 is TGCGCCAGCAGCTCCGGACTAGCGGGGGGGAAAGAGACCCAGTACTTC. It codes for CASSSGLAGGKETQYF.

CDR3: CASSRVPGLTIREQFF. Written as DNA, the CDR3 is TGTGCCAGCAGCAGAGTCCCAGGCCTTACAATACGTGAGCAGTTCTTC. The chain has TRBV7-9 and TRBJ2-1; D not certain. This CDR3 contains 16 residues. CDR1 is SEHNR and CDR2 is FQNEAQ in the germline V gene (reference sequence). With 5 bases removed from V and 9 bases from J, the gap between germline ends came to 23 bases.

This chain joins TRBV5-1 and TRBJ2-2; possibly TRBD2 for D (5 bases). V was shortened by 5 bases and J by 6 bases, with 8 bases between the two germline ends. The CDR3 sequence is 12 residues long. Per the germline V gene, CDR1 is SGHRS and CDR2 is YFSETQ. CDR3 DNA: TGCGCCAGCAGTCGGGGTTCCGGGGAGCTGTTTTTT. It encodes CASSRGSGELFF.

The chain couples TRBV19 to TRBJ2-4; TRBD1 is a possible D gene (6 bases). The germline V gene encodes CDR1 LNHDA and CDR2 SQIVND (reference sequence). CDR3 length: 18 residues. The germline V and J ends were trimmed by 2 bases and 0 bases, with 17 bases remaining between them. CDR3 bases: TGTGCCAGTAGTATAAAGGGGGTTAGCGACGTAGCCAAAAACATTCAGTACTTC. This encodes CASSIKGVSDVAKNIQYF.

The V call is TRBV19, the J call TRBJ1-2; perhaps TRBD1 as D (6 bases). CDR1 is LNHDA, CDR2 SQIVND, per germline (reference sequence). The CDR3 consists of 13 residues. Trimming pared 7 bases from V and 6 bases from J, leaving 15 bases between. The chain's CDR3 is CASNTGFSDGYTF. The CDR3 DNA reads TGTGCCAGTAATACAGGGTTTTCGGATGGCTACACCTTC.

This rearrangement joins TRBV5-1 to TRBJ2-7, with 9 nucleotides matching TRBD1. V trimming: 3 bases; J trimming: 3 bases; junction bases outside the gene matches: 4. The CDR3 length is 14 residues. Germline V gives CDR1 SGHRS, CDR2 YFSETQ. This CDR3 is CASSWDRENYEQYF. For the CDR3, the DNA is TGCGCCAGCAGCTGGGACAGGGAAAACTACGAGCAGTACTTC.

The CDR3 DNA sequence: TGCAGCGCCGGCCCCGGACAGAGCTACGAGCAGTACTTC. Translating it yields CSAGPGQSYEQYF. The chain carries TRBV29-1 and TRBJ2-7; D is perhaps TRBD1 (6 bases). This CDR3 comprises 13 residues. Germline-derived CDR1 and CDR2 are SQVTM and ANQGSEA. Trimming took 7 bases from V and 3 from J, leaving 16 bases between them.

The chain is built from TRBV5-5 and TRBJ1-1; D ambiguous. The germline V gene encodes CDR1 SGHKS and CDR2 YYEKEE (reference sequence). V was cut by 0 bases and J by 3 bases, with 12 bases left in between. The CDR3 runs 15 residues. For the CDR3, the DNA is TGTGCCAGCAGCTTGGAGGTTGGGAGGGACACTGAAGCTTTCTTT. Translation: CASSLEVGRDTEAFF. Based on the CDR3 plus reference TRBV5-5 and TRBJ1-1, the full variable domain is DAGVTQSPTHLIKTRGQQVTLRCSPISGHKSVSWYQQVLGQGPQFIFQYYEKEERGRGNFPDRFSARQFPNYSSELNVNALLLGDSALYLCASSLEVGRDTEAFFGQGTRLTVV.

The chain's CDR3 is CASSPAGTGTGNTIYF. CDR3 nucleotide sequence: TGTGCCAGCTCACCTGCCGGGACAGGGACTGGAAACACCATATATTTT. The chain links TRBV18 to TRBJ1-3; 9 nucleotides line up with TRBD1. Germline V gene sequence: CDR1 KGHSH, CDR2 LQKENI. Trimming cost V 3 bases and J 2 bases; bases outside gene matches: 5. The CDR3 sequence is 16 residues long.

The chain joins TRBV5-4 to TRBJ2-1; possible D gene TRBD1, 5 bases. The germline V gene has CDR1 SGHNT and CDR2 YYREEE (reference sequence). This CDR3 has 14 amino acids. V lost 4 bases to trimming and J lost 11 bases, with 19 bases between them. For the CDR3, the DNA is TGTGCCAGCAGCCCACCTCCACCGCAGGGTCAGCAGTTCTTC. This sequence encodes CASSPPPPQGQQFF.

The V call is TRBV6-5, the J call TRBJ2-4, with TRBD2 matching 7 bases. The CDR3 spans 12 residues. Germline CDR1 reads MNHEY; CDR2 reads SVGAGI. V was pared by 4 bases and J by 12 bases, with 6 bases of the junction left unmatched. The DNA of the CDR3 is TGTGCCAGCAGTTCCCGGACTAGTCATCAGTACTTC. Protein product: CASSSRTSHQYF.

The gene calls are TRBV9 and TRBJ1-2; perhaps TRBD1 as D (6 bases). The CDR3 has 13 residues. Between the trimmed V and J ends, which lost 4 bases and 6 bases, there was a span of 13 bases. The germline V gene encodes CDR1 SGDLS and CDR2 YYNGEE. DNA for the CDR3: TGTGCCAGCAGCTTGAGTCCAGGGGATGGCTACACCTTC. Its translation: CASSLSPGDGYTF.

The gene calls are TRBV12-5 and TRBJ2-7; 8 bases match TRBD1. Trimming cost V 0 bases and J 4 bases; bases outside gene matches: 5. CDR3 length: 15 residues. Germline CDR1 reads LGHNT; CDR2 reads FRNRAP. The CDR3: CASGLVQGVWYEQYF. For the CDR3, the DNA is TGTGCTAGTGGTTTGGTACAGGGGGTTTGGTACGAGCAGTACTTC. Full variable domain (missing parts from reference TRBV12-5 and TRBJ2-7): DARVTQTPRHKVTEMGQEVTMRCQPILGHNTVFWYRQTMMQGLELLAYFRNRAPLDDSGMPKDRFSAEMPDATLATLKIQPSEPRDSAVYFCASGLVQGVWYEQYFGPGTRLTVT.

J is TRBJ2-4 and V is TRBV19, with TRBD1 identical over 12 bases. The CDR3 contains 19 residues. The J segment lost 1 base and the V segment lost 5 bases, leaving 12 bases of the junction unmatched. Per germline, CDR1 LNHDA and CDR2 SQIVND (reference sequence). For the CDR3, the DNA is TGTGCCAGTAGTCTGGGACAGGGGGCTAAAAGGGTGGCCAAAAACATTCAGTACTTC. Protein: CASSLGQGAKRVAKNIQYF. Combining the CDR3 with reference TRBV19 and TRBJ2-4 gives the whole variable domain DGGITQSPKYLFRKEGQNVTLSCEQNLNHDAMYWYRQDPGQGLRLIYYSQIVNDFQKGDIAEGYSVSREKKESFPLTVTSAQKNPTAFYLCASSLGQGAKRVAKNIQYFGAGTRLSVL.

V gene TRBV7-7 combines with J gene TRBJ1-3, with D maybe TRBD1 (5 bases). V lost 1 base and J lost 0, with 13 bases in between. CDR1 and CDR2 (germline): SSHAT, FNYEAQ (reference sequence). CDR3 size: 17 residues. The CDR3 DNA sequence: TGTGCCAGCAGCTTAGGGGTCGGAGGGACCTCTGGAAACACCATATATTTT. Protein: CASSLGVGGTSGNTIYF.